The 31 T cell receptor beta chains given below trace back to one sample, sequenced in a study of T cell repertoires in cytomegalovirus infection. From the reads, TCRdb called clonotypes with MiXCR, one entry per CDR3 protein. The sample includes about 460,000 distinct CDR3 sequences, about 11% of them seen just once. The source material was PBMCs. The receptor set was obtained from a human donor in good health (CMV status not recorded). Some clones in this sample may be carry-over from other donors' samples.

The sample holds many counts of this clonotype. The chain is built from TRBV11-2 and TRBJ2-1; 7 bases map to TRBD1. V was clipped by 4 bases and J by 4 bases; unmatched bases: 7. From germline, CDR1 is SGHAT and CDR2 FQNNGV. The CDR3 totals 15 residues. The CDR3 nucleotides read TGTGCCAGCAGCTCCGGGACAGAAATATACAATGAGCAGTTCTTC. This gives the protein CASSSGTEIYNEQFF.

This clonotype appeared many times. The rearrangement joins TRBV11-2 to TRBJ2-4, with 7 bases that match TRBD2. Unmatched junction bases numbered 9, after V lost 5 bases and J lost 8 bases. The germline V gene has CDR1 SGHAT and CDR2 FQNNGV. The CDR3 is 14 amino acids. The CDR3 loop is CASSPRRERDIQYF. The CDR3, as DNA: TGTGCCAGCAGCCCCCGGCGGGAGAGGGACATTCAGTACTTC.

CDR3 sequence reads: CATSRDRVLAEAFF. For the CDR3, the DNA is TGTGCCACCAGCAGAGATAGGGTTCTGGCTGAAGCTTTCTTT. The chain employs TRBV15 and TRBJ1-1; D is undetermined. V lost 0 bases, J lost 6 bases, and 11 bases lay in between. CDR1 LNHNV and CDR2 YYDKDF come from the germline V gene (reference sequence). This CDR3 is 14 amino acids long.

This sequence joins TRBV3-1 and TRBJ2-3, with TRBD1 as a possible D gene (5 bases). V lost 1 base and J 9 bases, leaving 11 bases between the germline ends. Germline V gene sequence: CDR1 LGHDT, CDR2 YNNKEL (reference sequence). CDR3 size: 13 residues. CDR3 sequence reads: CASSQADRGTQYF. CDR3 sequence (DNA): TGTGCCAGCAGCCAAGCAGACAGAGGAACGCAGTATTTT.

This clonotype was recorded at least ten times. This chain joins TRBV12-3 or TRBV12-4 and TRBJ2-7; D tentatively reads TRBD1 or TRBD2 (5 bases each). V was trimmed by 7 bases and J by 6 bases, leaving 10 bases between them. The CDR3 is 11 amino acids. CDR3 in amino acids: CASTGLSEQYF. The DNA of the CDR3 is TGTGCCAGCACGGGGCTGTCCGAGCAGTACTTC.

About this clonotype itself: The DNA is left out, because the CDR3 cannot be placed on it with certainty; the CDR3 is given as TCRdb lists it. V usage is TRBV9 and J usage is TRBJ1-1. Germline CDR1 reads SGDLS; CDR2 reads YYNGEE. The CDR3 numbers 13 amino acids, ends counted. CDR3 amino acids: CASSSWAEGAAIF.

This clonotype was recorded many times. The J gene is TRBJ2-7, the V gene TRBV10-3, with D possibly matching TRBD1 (5 bases). The CDR3 sequence is 14 residues long. CDR1 and CDR2 from the germline V gene are ENHRY and SYGVKD. The V gene lost 0 bases and the J gene lost 6 bases, with 12 bases spanning the gap. This CDR3 reads CAISESPGLTEQYF. CDR3 bases: TGTGCCATCAGTGAGTCGCCAGGGCTTACCGAGCAGTACTTC.

This clonotype came up a few times. CDR3 sequence reads: CASRGTGTMLYF. In DNA form, the CDR3 reads TGTGCCAGCAGGGGGACGGGAACCATGCTATACTTC. The chain recombines TRBV2 with TRBJ2-5; D tentatively fits TRBD1 or TRBD2 (5 bases each). Trimming took 6 bases from V and 14 from J, leaving 19 bases between them. CDR3 length: 12 amino acids. Germline CDR1 SNHLY, CDR2 FYNNEI.

This clonotype occurred many times. The chain recombines TRBV29-1 with TRBJ2-7, with 9 bases fitting TRBD1. Per germline, CDR1 SQVTM and CDR2 ANQGSEA. CDR3 length: 15 amino acids. Trimming cost V 6 bases and J 5 bases; bases outside gene matches: 14. CDR3 residues: CSVEKGDRDDHEQYF. In DNA form, the CDR3 reads TGCAGCGTAGAGAAAGGGGACAGGGACGACCACGAGCAGTACTTC.

At least ten counts were recorded for this clonotype. The chain joins TRBV12-3 or TRBV12-4 to TRBJ2-2; D tentatively fits TRBD1 or TRBD2 (5 bases each). Deletions cut 4 bases from V and 6 bases from J, with 30 bases between. The CDR3 is made up of 20 amino acids. For the CDR3, the DNA is TGTGCCAGCAGTTACATTTTTATGGGGGAAGAGATCCCCACACCCGGGGAGCTGTTTTTT. Translation gives CASSYIFMGEEIPTPGELFF.

This clonotype was seen a handful of times. V and J are TRBV28 and TRBJ1-2; tentative D call: TRBD1 (5 bases). This CDR3 has 17 residues. Trimming took 5 bases from V and 5 from J, leaving 24 bases between them. Per the germline V gene, CDR1 is MDHEN and CDR2 is SYDVKM. CDR3 sequence reads: CASSLSGAGRPGYGYTF. In nucleotides, the CDR3 is TGTGCCAGCAGTCTATCCGGGGCAGGCCGGCCTGGTTATGGCTACACCTTC.

There are many counts of this clonotype. This chain joins TRBV27 and TRBJ1-1; TRBD1 might be the D (5 bases). Between the trimmed V and J ends, which lost 3 bases and 4 bases, there was a span of 9 bases. The CDR3 loop spans 13 amino acids. CDR1 and CDR2 from the germline V gene are MNHEY and SMNVEV (reference sequence). The CDR3 region has the DNA TGTGCCAGCAGTTTTCGCAGGGTCACTGAAGCTTTCTTT. Translating gives CASSFRRVTEAFF.

This sequence joins TRBV19 and TRBJ2-2, with D perhaps given as TRBD1 or TRBD2 (5 bases each). V lost 7 bases, J lost 0 bases, and 9 bases lay in between. The CDR3 covers 14 residues. Germline V gene sequence: CDR1 LNHDA, CDR2 SQIVND (reference sequence). The CDR3 DNA reads TGTGCCAGTATGGGACGGTCGAACACCGGGGAGCTGTTTTTT. Its translation is CASMGRSNTGELFF.

This clonotype was detected many times. V usage is TRBV12-3 or TRBV12-4 and J usage is TRBJ1-1; D is ambiguous. Trimming pared 5 bases from V and 1 base from J, leaving 5 bases between. The CDR3 is made up of 12 amino acids. CDR3 coding DNA: TGTGCCAGCAGTACGACGAACACTGAAGCTTTCTTT. It codes for CASSTTNTEAFF.

This clonotype has at least ten counts. The V call is TRBV14, the J call TRBJ2-7; D may be TRBD2 (6 bases). In germline, CDR1 is SGHDN, CDR2 FVKESK. The ends were cut back, 4 bases at V and 1 base at J, with 11 bases in the middle. This CDR3 contains 14 residues. CDR3 DNA: TGTGCCAGCAGCCTAATAGCGGTTTCCTACGAGCAGTACTTC. It encodes CASSLIAVSYEQYF.

V is TRBV2 and J is TRBJ1-5; D gene ambiguous. The germline gives CDR1 SNHLY, CDR2 FYNNEI. V shed 7 bases and J shed 0 bases, with 10 bases lying between them. The CDR3 is 14 residues long. This CDR3 reads CASTGHNSNQPQHF. CDR3 coding DNA: TGTGCCAGCACGGGTCATAATAGCAATCAGCCCCAGCATTTT.

This clonotype appeared many times. This rearrangement joins TRBV12-3 or TRBV12-4 to TRBJ2-5; D not certain. The CDR3 runs to 13 residues. V was clipped by 2 bases and J by 7 bases, with 11 bases between them. Here the CDR3 reads CASSLIDVRTQYF. CDR3 sequence (DNA): TGTGCCAGCAGTTTAATAGATGTGAGGACCCAGTACTTC.

This clonotype was found many times. This CDR3 is CASSYAGADTEAFF. CDR3 in DNA: TGTGCCAGCAGTTATGCAGGGGCAGACACTGAAGCTTTCTTT. J is TRBJ1-1 and V is TRBV6-6, with D possibly being TRBD1 (6 bases). CDR1 is MNHNY, CDR2 SVGAGI, per germline (reference sequence). Trimming cost V 3 bases and J 3 bases, with 11 bases left between them. The CDR3 runs 14 residues.

The table lists this clonotype with many counts. The V call is TRBV2, the J call TRBJ1-5; D is unclear. The CDR3 loop spans 18 amino acids. Trimming cost V 0 bases and J 1 base, with 16 bases left between them. Germline V gene sequence: CDR1 SNHLY, CDR2 FYNNEI. CDR3 protein: CASSEALRGVRSNQPQHF. CDR3 coding DNA: TGTGCCAGCAGTGAAGCGCTTCGTGGAGTGAGAAGCAATCAGCCCCAGCATTTT.

This clonotype was counted ten times or more. The chain recombines TRBV15 with TRBJ1-2; 9 bases are shared with TRBD1. In germline, CDR1 is LNHNV, CDR2 YYDKDF (reference sequence). J gave up 4 bases and V 3 bases, and 6 bases lay outside the gene matches. This CDR3 region has 15 residues. In DNA form, the CDR3 reads TGTGCCACCAGCAGGGGAACGACAGGGGGCTATGGCTACACCTTC. It translates to CATSRGTTGGYGYTF.

This clonotype occurred many times. The J gene is TRBJ2-2, the V gene TRBV5-1; 10 bases fit TRBD2. This CDR3 contains 16 residues. V lost 1 base to trimming and J lost 7 bases; unmatched junction nucleotides: 7. The V gene's germline CDR1 is SGHRS and CDR2 YFSETQ. The CDR3 region is CASSLNFRLAGGELFF. The CDR3 DNA follows: TGCGCCAGCAGCTTGAACTTCCGACTAGCGGGCGGGGAGCTGTTTTTT. The entire variable domain, with the rest obtained from reference TRBV5-1 and TRBJ2-2, is as follows: KAGVTQTPRYLIKTRGQQVTLSCSPISGHRSVSWYQQTPGQGLQFLFEYFSETQRNKGNFPGRFSGRQFSNSRSEMNVSTLELGDSALYLCASSLNFRLAGGELFFGEGSRLTVL.

This clonotype was counted ten times or more. The chain employs TRBV28 and TRBJ2-5; 9 nucleotides align to TRBD1. The V gene end was trimmed by 5 bases and the J gene end by 6 bases; junction bases not matched to a gene: 10. This CDR3 region has 15 residues. Germline-derived CDR1 and CDR2 are MDHEN and SYDVKM. The CDR3 sequence is CASSAGGQGGKTQYF. Written as DNA, the CDR3 is TGTGCCAGCAGTGCCGGGGGACAGGGAGGAAAGACCCAGTACTTC. The variable domain in full, completed from reference TRBV28 and TRBJ2-5, reads DVKVTQSSRYLVKRTGEKVFLECVQDMDHENMFWYRQDPGLGLRLIYFSYDVKMKEKGDIPEGYSVSREKKERFSLILESASTNQTSMYLCASSAGGQGGKTQYFGPGTRLLVL.

Many counts were recorded for this clonotype. The chain employs TRBV5-1 and TRBJ2-1; a weak D match, TRBD2 (5 bases). V was trimmed by 0 bases and J by 3 bases, leaving 10 bases between them. Germline V CDR1 and CDR2: SGHRS, YFSETQ. The CDR3 is 15 amino acids. The CDR3 protein is CASSLAGSYYNEQFF. Here the CDR3 DNA reads TGCGCCAGCAGCTTGGCGGGGAGCTACTACAATGAGCAGTTCTTC.

This clonotype has at least ten counts. The chain is built from TRBV7-3 and TRBJ2-2, with D hard to call. The V and J ends lost 6 bases and 1 base respectively, with 6 bases between them. Germline assignment: CDR1 SGHTA and CDR2 FQGTGA. This CDR3 comprises 13 residues. The CDR3 reads CASSPVNTGELFF. The CDR3 DNA follows: TGTGCCAGCAGTCCGGTGAACACCGGGGAGCTGTTTTTT.

This clonotype has ten or more counts. The V call is TRBV28, the J call TRBJ2-3; D gene ambiguous. The germline V gene has CDR1 MDHEN and CDR2 SYDVKM. The CDR3 length is 13 residues. V was pared by 0 bases and J by 8 bases, with 9 bases between. For the CDR3, the DNA is TGTGCCAGCAGTTTATGGGAGACGGGTACGCAGTATTTT. It codes for CASSLWETGTQYF. The whole variable domain, remainder taken from reference TRBV28 and TRBJ2-3, is DVKVTQSSRYLVKRTGEKVFLECVQDMDHENMFWYRQDPGLGLRLIYFSYDVKMKEKGDIPEGYSVSREKKERFSLILESASTNQTSMYLCASSLWETGTQYFGPGTRLTVL.

The table lists this clonotype with many counts. The genes are TRBV7-2 and TRBJ2-7; D unresolved. Trimming removed 5 bases from V and 3 bases from J, with 11 bases in between. The germline V gene has CDR1 SGHTA and CDR2 FQGNSA. There are 13 residues in the CDR3. CDR3 region: CASSQATDYEQYF. Written as DNA, the CDR3 is TGTGCCAGCAGCCAGGCTACTGACTACGAGCAGTACTTC.

DNA for the CDR3: TGTGCCAGCTCACGAGTATCGGCTAACTATGGCTACACCTTC. It is translated as CASSRVSANYGYTF. The rearrangement joins TRBV18 to TRBJ1-2; D is ambiguous. The V and J ends lost 4 bases and 0 bases respectively, with 9 bases between them. Germline V gene lookup returns CDR1 KGHSH and CDR2 LQKENI. The CDR3 totals 14 residues.

The chain carries TRBV5-4 and TRBJ2-1; D possibly uses TRBD1 or TRBD2 (5 bases each). CDR3 size: 15 residues. Trimming took off 3 bases at V and 0 bases at J, with 10 bases between the two ends. The germline V gene has CDR1 SGHNT and CDR2 YYREEE (reference sequence). The CDR3 loop reads CASSWDVLSYNEQFF. For the CDR3, the DNA is TGTGCCAGCAGCTGGGACGTCCTCTCCTACAATGAGCAGTTCTTC.

This clonotype was detected ten times or more. The rearrangement uses TRBV12-3 or TRBV12-4 and TRBJ1-2; no clear D gene. V lost 5 bases and J lost 0, with 7 bases in between. The CDR3 length is 13 residues. CDR3 sequence: CASSLQANYGYTF. The CDR3 coding sequence is TGTGCCAGCAGTCTTCAGGCTAACTATGGCTACACCTTC.

V is TRBV29-1 and J is TRBJ1-1; tentatively, D is TRBD1 (6 bases). Germline V CDR1 and CDR2: SQVTM, ANQGSEA. Trimming removed 6 bases from V and 4 bases from J, with 18 bases in between. The CDR3 has 14 amino acids. The CDR3 DNA sequence: TGCAGCGTGGGTTCGGACCGAGGGGGCACTGAAGCTTTCTTT. This sequence encodes CSVGSDRGGTEAFF.

This clonotype was recorded many times. The gene calls are TRBV7-3 and TRBJ1-2; D ambiguous. The germline gives CDR1 SGHTA, CDR2 FQGTGA. Trimming shortened V by 2 bases and J by 6 bases, and 10 bases separated the two germline ends. The CDR3 sequence is 13 residues long. The DNA for the CDR3 is TGTGCCAGCAGCTTATCCAGCCAGGATGGCTACACCTTC. Encoded protein: CASSLSSQDGYTF. Full variable domain (rest looked up from reference TRBV7-3 and TRBJ1-2): GAGVSQTPSNKVTEKGKYVELRCDPISGHTALYWYRQSLGQGPEFLIYFQGTGAADDSGLPNDRFFAVRPEGSVSTLKIQRTERGDSAVYLCASSLSSQDGYTFGSGTRLTVV.